The rows below give T cell receptor beta chains drawn from one sample of a study of CD8 T cells in Susac syndrome. Each CDR3 protein gets one entry after TCRdb re-called the immunoSEQ multiplex PCR reads with MiXCR. The sample includes about 300,000 distinct CDR3 sequences, 65% to 90% of them seen just once. Sequences were obtained from CD8+ T cells from PBMCs. These TCRs come from a human donor with multiple sclerosis. Each CDR3 is given without its conserved first and last residue.

CDR3	V	J
ATSDLTARGTDTQY	TRBV24-1	TRBJ2-3
ASSGDLTSGGDEQY	TRBV28	TRBJ2-7
ASSQGGETEAF	TRBV4-3	TRBJ1-1
ASSRDGSYAEAF	TRBV27	TRBJ1-1
ASSLLAGAPYEQY	TRBV28	TRBJ2-7
ASSFPEGLTDTQY	TRBV7-9	TRBJ2-3
ASSLGPGGYGYT	TRBV12-3/TRBV12-4	TRBJ1-2
ASSQDRGTSGQPQH	TRBV4-3	TRBJ1-5
AWVGGLRRAF	TRBV30	TRBJ1-1
ASSQEGTGTNEQF	TRBV4-3	TRBJ2-1
ATSSPRGGSNSPLH	TRBV15	TRBJ1-6
ASSPNVIGKTDTQY	TRBV7-8	TRBJ2-3
ASRPASSHEQY	TRBV28	TRBJ2-7
ASSPLQTGLYTDTQY	TRBV12-3/TRBV12-4	TRBJ2-3
SVEASLAPISTDTQY	TRBV29-1	TRBJ2-3
SAQGREGTEAF	TRBV29-1	TRBJ1-1
ASSPRMGYT	TRBV19	TRBJ1-2
ASSQGMGLVEAF	TRBV4-1	TRBJ1-1
ASKGAQETQY	TRBV5-4	TRBJ2-5
ASSLGTGFREQY	TRBV27	TRBJ2-7
SARGTEAYHEQF	TRBV20-1	TRBJ2-1
ASSYGTIVGYEQF	TRBV6-5	TRBJ2-1
SAREGLGFYEQF	TRBV20-1	TRBJ2-1
ASSIRLGQRGPNTGELF	TRBV19	TRBJ2-2
ASSLDSIAYSYT	TRBV19	TRBJ1-2
ASSRTSGNTDTQY	TRBV11-1	TRBJ2-3
ASSPNDYREQY	TRBV9	TRBJ2-7
SVGQATGSGANVLT	TRBV29-1	TRBJ2-6
ASLAGAYEQY	TRBV28	TRBJ2-7
ASSLVIMSDEAF	TRBV5-1	TRBJ1-1
ASSELVGPGETQY	TRBV2	TRBJ2-5
ASSQDQRPPVGNEQF	TRBV4-1	TRBJ2-1
ASSQTLGFFGANTEAF	TRBV5-4	TRBJ1-1
ASSETSGTGELF	TRBV9	TRBJ2-2
ASSSHAGRLFNVIEQY	TRBV12-3/TRBV12-4	TRBJ2-7
ASSPDWGETQY	TRBV27	TRBJ2-5
ASSPRTSGPMHNEQF	TRBV7-9	TRBJ2-1
ASSSPVGVGQGFTGANVLT	TRBV7-3	TRBJ2-6
ASSQGTVTSNEQF	TRBV4-3	TRBJ2-1
ASIVSAGKLF	TRBV27	TRBJ2-2
ASSLTGLPQPQH	TRBV28	TRBJ1-5
ASSLGHARIYGYT	TRBV28	TRBJ1-2
ASSLTVNYGYT	TRBV6-2/TRBV6-3	TRBJ1-2
ASSKGEGTEAF	TRBV6-5	TRBJ1-1
ASSAGTGTYEQY	TRBV9	TRBJ2-7
ASSDGTSGYNEQF	TRBV7-3	TRBJ2-1
ASSTGADTQY	TRBV12-3/TRBV12-4	TRBJ2-3
ASSLATRARGELF	TRBV7-9	TRBJ2-2
ASSQVTSGPYNEQF	TRBV3-1	TRBJ2-1
SANLLAGVADTQY	TRBV20-1	TRBJ2-3
ATSSGTRNEQY	TRBV24-1	TRBJ2-7
ASSPLLAGVGMGELF	TRBV5-4	TRBJ2-2
ASSLFPPAGGALNEQF	TRBV28	TRBJ2-1
ASSLFGGMNTEAF	TRBV27	TRBJ1-1
AWTLGGSVQETQY	TRBV30	TRBJ2-5